Below, 6 T cell receptor beta chains from the same sample are listed, as sequenced in a study of shared T cell receptors in the human thymus. Here immunoSEQ multiplex PCR was the method, and the copy in TCRdb shows in-frame clones only, minus some. The sample yields 650,000 to 950,000 clones, roughly 88% seen once. In addition, the sample was reused for a study of human thymus T cells.

Sequencing used thymocytes. The origin of the receptors is a girl under three years old with a congenital heart defect.

This chain uses TRBV5-1 with TRBJ1-2, with 9 bases matching TRBD1. V shed 7 bases and J 3 bases; nucleotides not matched to a gene: 7. Germline V gene sequence: CDR1 SGHRS, CDR2 YFSETQ. CDR3 size: 14 residues. The CDR3 DNA follows: TGCGCCAGCGGGGGGGACAGGGACCACTATGGCTACACCTTC. This translates into CASGGDRDHYGYTF. The whole variable domain, filled in from reference TRBV5-1 and TRBJ1-2, reads KAGVTQTPRYLIKTRGQQVTLSCSPISGHRSVSWYQQTPGQGLQFLFEYFSETQRNKGNFPGRFSGRQFSNSRSEMNVSTLELGDSALYLCASGGDRDHYGYTFGSGTRLTVV.

The rearrangement uses TRBV5-4 and TRBJ1-1, with a possible D match to TRBD1 (5 bases). CDR1 is SGHNT, CDR2 YYREEE, per germline (reference sequence). The CDR3 loop spans 18 amino acids. Trimming took off 1 base at V and 3 bases at J, with 22 bases between the two ends. CDR3 sequence: CASSLSRSFHPGDTEAFF. In DNA, the CDR3 is TGTGCCAGCAGCTTGTCGAGGTCCTTCCACCCGGGGGACACTGAAGCTTTCTTT.

J is TRBJ1-3 and V is TRBV7-8; 11 bases line up with TRBD1. The CDR3 runs 15 residues. Germline CDR1 SGHVS, CDR2 FQNEAQ. V was clipped by 3 bases and J by 5 bases; unmatched bases: 3. CDR3 protein: CASSLDRGLRNTIYF. The CDR3 DNA reads as TGTGCCAGCAGCTTGGACAGGGGGCTCAGAAACACCATATATTTT.

The rearrangement joins TRBV7-3 to TRBJ1-2, with 8 positions matching TRBD1. CDR1 and CDR2 from the germline V gene are SGHTA and FQGTGA. CDR3 length: 14 residues. Trimming removed 5 bases from V and 2 bases from J; junction bases left unmatched: 4. The CDR3 reads CASSTGTGNYGYTF. DNA of the CDR3: TGTGCCAGCAGCACCGGGACAGGAAACTATGGCTACACCTTC.

The V call is TRBV27, the J call TRBJ2-6; tentatively, D is TRBD1 (5 bases). V lost 7 bases to trimming and J lost 2 bases, with 12 bases between them. Per the germline V gene, CDR1 is MNHEY and CDR2 is SMNVEV (reference sequence). The CDR3 totals 15 residues. The CDR3 bases are TGTGCCAGCATGATTAGGACACCTGGGGCCAACGTCCTGACTTTC. Its protein product is CASMIRTPGANVLTF.

The chain joins TRBV14 to TRBJ2-1, with a weak D call TRBD1 (6 bases). V lost 1 base and J lost 2, with 9 bases in between. Germline CDR1 is SGHDN and CDR2 is FVKESK. The CDR3 runs to 15 residues. This CDR3 reads CASSQARGTYNEQFF. The CDR3 coding sequence is TGTGCCAGCAGCCAAGCTAGGGGGACCTACAATGAGCAGTTCTTC.